This record covers a single T cell receptor (beta chain). Study processing details: Cell counts per sample came from amplifying reference gene primers. Here immunoSEQ multiplex PCR was the method, and the copy in TCRdb shows in-frame clones only, minus some. V and J calls and clone size are as listed in that table; D and trimming were resolved from the DNA. The repertoire holds under 250,000 clones, roughly four fifths seen once, with approximately 12% in the top ten. These data come from a study of blood T cell repertoires in COVID-19. Germline V lookup: CDR1 SGHDT, CDR2 YYEEEE. CDR3 length: 15 residues. Trimming stripped 3 bases from V and 4 bases from J, with 17 bases between.

The sequence derives from a woman aged 40 to 50 with acute or convalescent COVID-19. Material: peripheral blood. The chain combines TRBV5-6 with TRBJ2-7; D perhaps matches TRBD2 (6 bases). The CDR3 is CASSYKQVAGYEQYF. The CDR3 coding sequence is TGTGCCAGCAGCTACAAACAGGTGGCGGGGTACGAGCAGTACTTC.